This T cell receptor beta chain was found in a study of blood T cell repertoires in COVID-19. About the research overall: Some COVID-19 samples were acute and others convalescent; all came from the United States, Italy and Spain. T cells, B-cell-depleted T cells, or PBMCs supplied cDNA or gDNA.

V was shortened by 5 bases and J by 4 bases, with 11 bases between the two germline ends. This CDR3 comprises 14 residues. Per the germline V gene, CDR1 is KGHDR and CDR2 is SFDVKD. Authors' analysis steps: Estimation of nucleated cell counts relied on the amplification of reference gene primers. Sequencing used immunoSEQ multiplex PCR; TCRdb keeps in-frame clones, though not all of them. V and J calls plus clone size are reproduced from that table; the DNA served to infer D and trimming. In the table there are approximately 200,000 clones, 87% of which are singletons. The receptor was isolated from a man aged 60 to 69 who had recovered from COVID-19. The sequenced sample consisted of peripheral blood. The chain couples TRBV24-1 to TRBJ1-5; TRBD1 might be the D (5 bases). The CDR3 protein is CATSARGGNQPQHF. The CDR3 DNA sequence: TGTGCCACCAGTGCGAGGGGAGGGAATCAGCCCCAGCATTTT.